This T cell receptor (beta chain) was identified during a study of T cell changes during pregnancy in multiple sclerosis. Libraries were prepared by immunoSEQ multiplex PCR; TCRdb keeps only in-frame clonotypes and omits some of them. The data show tens of thousands of clones, around 90% seen once. This clone was counted once. The receptor was isolated from a female donor with multiple sclerosis, enrolled in a pregnancy study. The starting material was peripheral blood, obtained in the second trimester of pregnancy.

The CDR3 is CSVGGLDTYNEQFF. CDR3 in DNA: TGCAGCGTTGGGGGACTAGATACCTACAATGAGCAGTTCTTC. The chain has TRBV29-1 and TRBJ2-1; 8 bases are a match to TRBD2. CDR3 length equals 14 residues. The germline V gene encodes CDR1 SQVTM and CDR2 ANQGSEA. J lost 2 bases, V lost 4 bases, and 4 bases had no gene match.